This T cell receptor beta chain was captured in a study of OX40 agonist ivuxolimab in advanced cancers. The overall study: Enrolled patients in dose escalation had cancers that were hepatocellular carcinoma, melanoma, renal cell or head and neck cancer.

This clone appeared a single time. Repertoires were generated with immunoSEQ multiplex PCR, while TCRdb's copy carries only in-frame clones and drops some. The table has 100,000 to 150,000 clones, just under 95% seen once. The CDR3 contains 15 residues. Germline V gene lookup returns CDR1 SGHTA and CDR2 FQGTGA. Trimming stripped 5 bases from V and 0 bases from J, with 11 bases between. The V call is TRBV7-3, the J call TRBJ2-1; D is perhaps TRBD1 or TRBD2 (5 bases each). The sequenced sample was CD4+ or CD8+ T cells sorted from blood, obtained in a trial of the OX40 agonist ivuxolimab. The sequence was obtained from an adult with an advanced solid tumor such as melanoma, head and neck, liver or kidney cancer. CDR3 bases: TGTGCCAGCAGCCCCGGGGCGGGCTCCTACAATGAGCAGTTCTTC. Its translation: CASSPGAGSYNEQFF.